This T cell receptor beta chain was captured in a study of shared T cell receptors in the human thymus. Profiling relied on immunoSEQ multiplex PCR, and the TCRdb table lists in-frame clones only, not all of them. The sample holds 630,000 or so clones, about 87% seen once. Trimming cost V 8 bases and J 5 bases; bases outside gene matches: 13. The CDR3 runs 16 residues. Germline CDR1 is LNHDA and CDR2 is SQIVND (reference sequence). The same sample was also used in a study of human thymus T cells.

The chain employs TRBV19 and TRBJ2-2; 8 positions agree with TRBD2. Material: thymocytes. The source of this sequence is a boy younger than two with a congenital heart defect. The CDR3 DNA is TGTGCCAGTCATAGCCCACCAGCGGGAGTGACCGGGGAGCTGTTTTTT. This encodes CASHSPPAGVTGELFF.